This T cell receptor (beta chain) appears in the sequencing data of a study of CD8 T cell repertoires and HIV-1 epitope variants. Study-wide background: Tested: three Gag epitope families, Nef HW9 and YT9.

There are 15 residues in the CDR3. The germline gives CDR1 SEHNR, CDR2 FQNEAQ (reference sequence). Deletions cut 5 bases from V and 0 bases from J, with 10 bases between. TCRdb keeps only in-frame clones here, not all; method: immunoSEQ multiplex PCR. The table lists 4,500 to 6,500 clones, 50% to 75% of them singletons. In the case of this clone: What it recognizes is unknown.

Sequenced sample: cultured CD8+ T cells derived from PBMCs. The receptor comes from a male donor with HIV. The chain carries TRBV7-9 and TRBJ2-2; D is unclear. The CDR3 coding sequence is TGTGCCAGCAGCCCAGCAGAAGCGAACACCGGGGAGCTGTTTTTT. This codes for CASSPAEANTGELFF.